The entry below gives a single T cell receptor (beta chain) sequence along with its context. The entry originates in a study of blood T cell repertoires in COVID-19. Measured with immunoSEQ multiplex PCR; TCRdb has only the in-frame clones, and not every one. The sample includes fewer than 150,000 clones, under 85% of them seen just once. The sequenced sample consisted of peripheral blood. The sequence was obtained from a woman older than 75 in a cohort sampled during active or convalescent COVID-19.

CDR3 bases: TGCGCCAGCAGTGAGTCGACGGCGCGGTTGCAAGAGACCCAGTACTTC. The encoded protein is CASSESTARLQETQYF. The chain joins TRBV10-1 to TRBJ2-5; D is ambiguous. In germline, CDR1 is WNHNN, CDR2 SYGVQD (reference sequence). The V gene lost 0 bases and the J gene lost 2 bases, with 13 bases spanning the gap. The CDR3 covers 16 residues.